The 18 T cell receptor beta chains in this list originate from one sample, sequenced in a study of blood T cell repertoires in COVID-19 (dated by TCRdb to 2018 to 2021). Library preparation employed the immunoSEQ multiplex PCR assay. As stored in TCRdb, this immuneACCESS dataset retains in-frame rearrangements with V and J assigned. A fraction of the clones does not appear; measured against another copy, unresolved V genes explain less than half of the discrepancy, and the remainder lacks a known reason. Counted in this sample were 30,000 to 40,000 clones; roughly 89% of them appeared once. Jointly, the top ten make up about 12% of the sample. The specimen sequenced was peripheral blood. The source of these receptors is a man between 70 and 80 years old with active COVID-19.

V gene TRBV5-5 combines with J gene TRBJ1-5; D remains unclear. This CDR3 region has 14 residues. Deletions cut 4 bases from V and 2 bases from J, with 10 bases between. Germline loops: CDR1 SGHKS, CDR2 YYEKEE (reference sequence). CDR3 bases: TGTGCCAGCAGCCCGTCCGAGGGCAATCAGCCCCAGCATTTT. Protein product: CASSPSEGNQPQHF.

This chain connects TRBV7-8 to TRBJ2-2; tentative D call: TRBD1 (5 bases). Germline V gene sequence: CDR1 SGHVS, CDR2 FQNEAQ. Trimming removed 5 bases at V and 1 base at J, with 20 bases between. The CDR3 totals 18 residues. The CDR3 region is CASSHQTENWVNTGELFF. For the CDR3, the DNA is TGTGCCAGCAGCCACCAGACAGAAAATTGGGTGAACACCGGGGAGCTGTTTTTT.

The chain links TRBV5-1 to TRBJ2-1, with D maybe TRBD1 (6 bases). The germline V and J ends were trimmed by 0 bases and 5 bases, with 15 bases remaining between them. From germline, CDR1 is SGHRS and CDR2 YFSETQ. The CDR3 contains 16 residues. CDR3 residues: CASSLAPVQGNNEQFF. In DNA, the CDR3 is TGCGCCAGCAGCTTGGCCCCGGTACAGGGTAACAATGAGCAGTTCTTC.

The V gene is TRBV7-2, the J gene TRBJ2-1; a possible D gene is TRBD2 (6 bases). With 0 bases removed from V and 2 bases from J, the gap between germline ends came to 11 bases. The CDR3 loop spans 16 amino acids. Germline loops: CDR1 SGHTA, CDR2 FQGNSA. The CDR3 spells CASSLAEGRAYNEQFF. The CDR3 DNA follows: TGTGCCAGCAGCTTAGCGGAGGGGCGCGCCTACAATGAGCAGTTCTTC.

The CDR3 DNA follows: TGTGCCTGGAGTGCTCTTGGACAGACCGGGGAGCAGTACTTC. Its protein is CAWSALGQTGEQYF. This chain links TRBV30 with TRBJ2-7, with D maybe TRBD1 (6 bases). Deletions cut 1 base from V and 7 bases from J, with 17 bases between. Germline V gene data show CDR1 as GTSNPN and CDR2 as SVGIG (reference sequence). The CDR3 loop spans 14 amino acids. Full variable domain (rest looked up from reference TRBV30 and TRBJ2-7): SQTIHQWPATLVQPVGSPLSLECTVEGTSNPNLYWYRQAAGRGLQLLFYSVGIGQISSEVPQNLSASRPQDRQFILSSKKLLLSDSGFYLCAWSALGQTGEQYFGPGTRLTVT.

The chain joins TRBV10-3 to TRBJ1-1; 8 positions match TRBD1. This CDR3 has 12 residues. V trimming: 3 bases; J trimming: 11 bases; junction bases outside the gene matches: 5. The germline CDR1 and CDR2 sequences are ENHRY and SYGVKD. This CDR3 is CAISEGTGVAFF. The DNA for the CDR3 is TGTGCCATCAGTGAAGGGACAGGTGTGGCTTTCTTT.

CDR3 residues: CASNRLAGAYNEQFF. The DNA of the CDR3 is TGTGCCAGCAACAGACTAGCGGGAGCCTACAATGAGCAGTTCTTC. The chain is built from TRBV2 and TRBJ2-1; 12 nucleotides line up with TRBD2. The CDR3 is 15 residues long. CDR1 is SNHLY, CDR2 FYNNEI, per germline. Trimming took 7 bases from V and 2 from J; bases not matched to a gene: 3.

CDR3 residues: CASSPGAKNIQYF. The CDR3 nucleotides are TGTGCCAGTAGCCCCGGAGCCAAAAACATTCAGTACTTC. V gene TRBV19 combines with J gene TRBJ2-4; D gene unclear. CDR1 LNHDA and CDR2 SQIVND come from the germline V gene (reference sequence). This CDR3 has 13 amino acids. The V end was cut by 6 bases, the J end by 0 bases, with 6 bases between. The full variable domain, completed using reference TRBV19 and TRBJ2-4, is DGGITQSPKYLFRKEGQNVTLSCEQNLNHDAMYWYRQDPGQGLRLIYYSQIVNDFQKGDIAEGYSVSREKKESFPLTVTSAQKNPTAFYLCASSPGAKNIQYFGAGTRLSVL.

The rearrangement uses TRBV7-2 and TRBJ1-5; 7 nucleotides match TRBD1. CDR1 SGHTA and CDR2 FQGNSA come from the germline V gene. V dropped 5 bases and J dropped 1; count of bases not matched to a gene: 5. The CDR3 is 15 residues long. Here the CDR3 reads CASSPLGGSNQPQHF. The CDR3 DNA is TGTGCCAGCAGCCCGCTAGGGGGCAGCAATCAGCCCCAGCATTTT.

V and J are TRBV19 and TRBJ1-1; D is possibly TRBD1 (6 bases). Germline V gene data show CDR1 as LNHDA and CDR2 as SQIVND (reference sequence). Trimming removed 5 bases at V and 4 bases at J, with 20 bases between. The CDR3 has 16 amino acids. The CDR3 here is CASSSSGMRGGTEAFF. The CDR3 bases are TGTGCCAGTAGTTCGTCAGGGATGAGGGGGGGCACTGAAGCTTTCTTT.

The chain employs TRBV4-1 and TRBJ2-1, with a weak D call TRBD2 (5 bases). This CDR3 region has 13 residues. V dropped 5 bases and J dropped 7 bases, with 12 bases sitting between them. Looked up from germline, CDR1 is MGHRA and CDR2 is YSYEKL. The DNA for the CDR3 is TGCGCCAGCAGCACCGCCGGGATTAATGAGCAGTTCTTC. Amino acid sequence: CASSTAGINEQFF.

The chain carries TRBV5-1 and TRBJ1-4; 9 bases are shared with TRBD1. The CDR3 extends over 14 amino acids. Per germline, CDR1 SGHRS and CDR2 YFSETQ. Germline trimming cut 4 bases from V and 7 bases from J; bases unmatched to any gene: 5. The DNA for the CDR3 is TGCGCCAGCAGCCATGGACAGGGGACTGAAAAACTGTTTTTT. Protein: CASSHGQGTEKLFF.

V and J are TRBV7-2 and TRBJ2-2; possible D gene TRBD2, 6 bases. V lost 5 bases and J 2 bases, leaving 9 bases between the germline ends. The CDR3 loop spans 14 amino acids. Germline values: CDR1 SGHTA, CDR2 FQGNSA. The CDR3 sequence: CASSTGLNTGELFF. The CDR3 DNA reads as TGTGCCAGCAGCACCGGACTAAACACCGGGGAGCTGTTTTTT.

The rearrangement links TRBV6-6 to TRBJ2-7; D is perhaps TRBD2 (6 bases). This CDR3 contains 14 residues. Trimming removed 0 bases at V and 0 bases at J, with 6 bases between. The germline V gene encodes CDR1 MNHNY and CDR2 SVGAGI (reference sequence). As DNA, the CDR3 is TGTGCCAGCAGTTACTCCGGGAGCTCCTACGAGCAGTACTTC. This encodes CASSYSGSSYEQYF.

With respect to this clone: At one of its ends the junction is not consistent with the germline gene, which may arise from a read error. This chain links TRBV11-2 with TRBJ2-2, with D perhaps matching TRBD2 (6 bases). Germline V CDR1 and CDR2: SGHAT, FQNNGV. This CDR3 comprises 16 residues. The CDR3 sequence: CASSSRGGTYTGKLFF. The DNA for the CDR3 is TGTGCCAGCAGCTCCCGGGGCGGGACCTACACCGGGAAGCTGTTTTTT.

V and J are TRBV18 and TRBJ1-1; D gene ambiguous. Between the trimmed V and J ends, which lost 0 bases and 5 bases, there was a span of 10 bases. Per the germline V gene, CDR1 is KGHSH and CDR2 is LQKENI. The CDR3 is 14 amino acids. The CDR3 nucleotides read TGTGCCAGCTCACCACCATATCGGGGAACTGAAGCTTTCTTT. Amino acid sequence: CASSPPYRGTEAFF. Drawing the rest from reference TRBV18 and TRBJ1-1, the complete variable domain is NAGVMQNPRHLVRRRGQEARLRCSPMKGHSHVYWYRQLPEEGLKFMVYLQKENIIDESGMPKERFSAEFPKEGPSILRIQQVVRGDSAAYFCASSPPYRGTEAFFGQGTRLTVV.

The V call is TRBV6-2 or TRBV6-3, the J call TRBJ2-6; D perhaps matches TRBD1 (6 bases). Per the germline V gene, CDR1 is MNHEY and CDR2 is SVGEGT. V lost 2 bases to trimming and J lost 3 bases, with 17 bases between them. The CDR3 contains 18 residues. Here the CDR3 DNA reads TGTGCCAGCAGTTACCCTAGGGGGTCGTCAAGTGGGGCCAACGTCCTGACTTTC. It yields the protein CASSYPRGSSSGANVLTF.

This chain uses TRBV6-2 or TRBV6-3 with TRBJ2-7; weak D call: TRBD1 (5 bases). This CDR3 has 15 residues. V was cut by 2 bases and J by 1 base, with 12 bases left in between. The germline gives CDR1 MNHEY, CDR2 SVGEGT. The chain's CDR3 is CASSYLDTPSYEQYF. As DNA, the CDR3 is TGTGCCAGCAGTTACCTGGACACTCCATCCTACGAGCAGTACTTC.